Following are 25 T cell receptor beta chains from one sample sequenced in a study of blood T cell repertoires in COVID-19. Sequencing used immunoSEQ multiplex PCR; TCRdb keeps in-frame clones, though not all of them. The sample has roughly 75,000 clones; more than 65% are singletons. The sequenced sample was peripheral blood. Receptors were obtained from a woman in her seventies with acute or convalescent COVID-19.

The chain has TRBV25-1 and TRBJ1-2, with 7 bases matching TRBD1. With 3 bases clipped from V and 6 bases from J, the junction kept 7 bases outside the gene matches. The CDR3 contains 14 residues. Germline-derived CDR1 and CDR2 are MGHDK and SYGVNS. CDR3 region: CASSDVDRVNGYTF. In DNA form, the CDR3 reads TGTGCCAGCAGTGACGTCGACAGGGTAAATGGCTACACCTTC.

This clone was observed a few times. The chain combines TRBV29-1 with TRBJ2-5; a possible D gene is TRBD2 (6 bases). The V end was cut by 6 bases, the J end by 1 base, with 6 bases between. This CDR3 region has 11 residues. Germline V gives CDR1 SQVTM, CDR2 ANQGSEA. The CDR3 region is CSVGGQETQYF. The CDR3 nucleotides are TGCAGCGTGGGGGGCCAAGAGACCCAGTACTTC.

This chain joins TRBV19 and TRBJ2-2; weak D call: TRBD1 (6 bases). V was clipped by 5 bases and J by 6 bases, with 7 bases between them. The CDR3 length is 12 residues. The germline gives CDR1 LNHDA, CDR2 SQIVND (reference sequence). CDR3 in amino acids: CASSPGAGELFF. CDR3 coding DNA: TGTGCCAGTAGTCCAGGGGCCGGGGAGCTGTTTTTT.

The V and J genes are TRBV7-2 and TRBJ2-5, with D possibly TRBD2 on 5 matching bases. Trimming took off 5 bases at V and 2 bases at J, with 12 bases between the two ends. This CDR3 contains 14 residues. Germline CDR1 SGHTA, CDR2 FQGNSA. The CDR3 here is CASSGPPGQETQYF. The CDR3 DNA reads TGTGCCAGCAGCGGTCCTCCGGGACAAGAGACCCAGTACTTC.

This clone was observed once. The CDR3 spells CASSFRQGPTYEQYF. The CDR3 DNA reads TGTGCCAGCAGCTTTCGTCAGGGGCCGACCTACGAGCAGTACTTC. The rearrangement links TRBV5-5 to TRBJ2-7; D may be TRBD1 (6 bases). The CDR3 is 15 residues long. In germline, CDR1 is SGHKS, CDR2 YYEKEE (reference sequence). The V and J ends lost 2 bases and 2 bases respectively, with 14 bases between them.

The rearrangement joins TRBV3-1 (or the pseudogene TRBV3-2) to TRBJ2-1, with D maybe TRBD2 (6 bases). The germline V gene encodes CDR1 LGHDT and CDR2 YNNKEL (reference sequence). This CDR3 region has 13 residues. The V gene lost 6 bases and the J gene lost 9 bases, with 15 bases spanning the gap. DNA for the CDR3: TGTGCCAGCAGTCTGACTAGATCGGGTGAGCAGTTCTTC. As protein: CASSLTRSGEQFF.

The chain has TRBV11-2 and TRBJ2-7, with D hard to call. The CDR3 spans 13 residues. Trimming pared 2 bases from V and 2 bases from J, leaving 7 bases between. Germline CDR1 is SGHAT and CDR2 is FQNNGV. CDR3 coding DNA: TGTGCCAGCAGCTTAAGCAGGCCCTACGAGCAGTACTTC. As protein: CASSLSRPYEQYF.

The V gene is TRBV28, the J gene TRBJ1-1; D possibly corresponds to TRBD1 (5 bases). The V end was cut by 2 bases, the J end by 4 bases, with 14 bases between. This CDR3 is 15 amino acids long. From germline, CDR1 is MDHEN and CDR2 SYDVKM. CDR3 DNA: TGTGCCAGCAGTTTAGACTATGCGGGGGGCACTGAAGCTTTCTTT. Its translation: CASSLDYAGGTEAFF. Full variable domain (remainder filled in from reference TRBV28 and TRBJ1-1): DVKVTQSSRYLVKRTGEKVFLECVQDMDHENMFWYRQDPGLGLRLIYFSYDVKMKEKGDIPEGYSVSREKKERFSLILESASTNQTSMYLCASSLDYAGGTEAFFGQGTRLTVV.

The chain uses TRBV9 and TRBJ2-7; 10 nucleotides agree with TRBD1. The V segment lost 4 bases and the J segment 3 bases; nucleotides outside the gene matches: 4. Germline lookup yields CDR1 SGDLS and CDR2 YYNGEE. The CDR3 is 14 amino acids. The CDR3: CASSNGQGGYEQYF. The CDR3 DNA is TGTGCCAGCAGCAATGGACAGGGGGGCTACGAGCAGTACTTC.

This chain joins TRBV6-5 and TRBJ2-5, with TRBD1 matching over 7 bases. Germline V gene sequence: CDR1 MNHEY, CDR2 SVGAGI. CDR3 size: 14 residues. V was pared by 6 bases and J by 9 bases, with 13 bases of the junction left unmatched. The CDR3 nucleotides read TGTGCCAGCAGCAGAGCTGGACAGGCGGAGGCCCAGTACTTC. As protein: CASSRAGQAEAQYF.

V usage is TRBV30 and J usage is TRBJ1-5, with 9 bases fitting TRBD1. J was trimmed by 6 bases and V by 0 bases; bases with no gene match: 6. The germline V gene has CDR1 GTSNPN and CDR2 SVGIG (reference sequence). The CDR3 extends over 15 amino acids. The CDR3 sequence is CAWSVRDRAFQPQHF. The CDR3 region has the DNA TGTGCCTGGAGTGTACGGGACAGGGCTTTTCAGCCCCAGCATTTT.

The rearrangement uses TRBV28 and TRBJ1-1, with D perhaps TRBD1 (5 bases). Germline V gives CDR1 MDHEN, CDR2 SYDVKM. Trimming removed 5 bases from V and 7 bases from J, with 11 bases in between. The CDR3 has 12 residues. The CDR3 region is CASSDSFGEAFF. The CDR3 bases are TGTGCCAGCAGTGACAGTTTCGGTGAAGCTTTCTTT.

The chain has TRBV6-6 and TRBJ2-2; D is unclear. Germline-derived CDR1 and CDR2 are MNHNY and SVGAGI (reference sequence). The V end was cut by 3 bases, the J end by 5 bases, with 13 bases between. This CDR3 has 15 amino acids. The CDR3 DNA sequence: TGTGCCAGCAGTTATAAGGCAGGAAGTACCGGGGAGCTGTTTTTT. Residues: CASSYKAGSTGELFF.

This chain links TRBV27 with TRBJ1-5, with a weak D call TRBD1 (6 bases). The V end lost 6 bases, the J end lost 0 bases, and 15 bases lay between the germline ends. Per germline, CDR1 MNHEY and CDR2 SMNVEV (reference sequence). The CDR3 is 16 amino acids. The DNA of the CDR3 is TGTGCCAGCAGGCCTACAGGGTTCTATAGCAATCAGCCCCAGCATTTT. This gives the protein CASRPTGFYSNQPQHF.

This clone showed up just a few times. The rearrangement joins TRBV27 to TRBJ2-7; 8 bases match TRBD1. Trimming at V came to 5 bases and at J to 5 bases, leaving 11 bases not matched to a gene. The length of the CDR3 is 15 residues. Germline CDR1 is MNHEY and CDR2 is SMNVEV (reference sequence). Written as DNA, the CDR3 is TGTGCCAGCAGTCCCCGGGCAGGGGGCGTCGACGAGCAGTACTTC. Its protein product is CASSPRAGGVDEQYF.

The chain is built from TRBV2 and TRBJ2-4; possibly TRBD1 for D (5 bases). Germline values: CDR1 SNHLY, CDR2 FYNNEI. This CDR3 region has 16 residues. The V end was cut by 4 bases, the J end by 14 bases, with 27 bases between. CDR3 residues: CASSGRVTGFDVPEYF. Written as DNA, the CDR3 is TGTGCCAGCAGTGGGAGAGTCACAGGATTTGATGTTCCCGAGTACTTC.

V usage is TRBV27 and J usage is TRBJ2-7; D might be TRBD1 (5 bases). This CDR3 is built from 16 residues. CDR1 and CDR2 (germline): MNHEY, SMNVEV (reference sequence). V gave up 3 bases and J gave up 0 bases, with 15 bases separating them. The CDR3 coding sequence is TGTGCCAGCAGTTTGTGGACAACCATTCGCTCCTACGAGCAGTACTTC. Its translation: CASSLWTTIRSYEQYF.

The chain couples TRBV7-9 to TRBJ1-1, with 8 positions matching TRBD1. V shed 6 bases and J 3 bases; nucleotides not matched to a gene: 6. Germline V gene sequence: CDR1 SEHNR, CDR2 FQNEAQ (reference sequence). This CDR3 contains 14 residues. DNA of the CDR3: TGTGCCAGCAGGACACAGGGGGAGTACACTGAAGCTTTCTTT. Translated: CASRTQGEYTEAFF.

V gene TRBV5-1 combines with J gene TRBJ1-5; 8 nucleotides agree with TRBD1. This CDR3 comprises 15 residues. Germline V gives CDR1 SGHRS, CDR2 YFSETQ. Trimming at V came to 0 bases and at J to 8 bases, leaving 7 bases not matched to a gene. The CDR3 sequence is CASSLAGQGAEPQHF. The DNA for the CDR3 is TGCGCCAGCAGCTTGGCCGGGCAGGGGGCCGAGCCCCAGCATTTT.

This clone came up a few times. This chain joins TRBV19 and TRBJ1-5, with TRBD1 identical over 9 bases. J lost 3 bases, V lost 4 bases, and 4 bases had no gene match. Germline V gene lookup returns CDR1 LNHDA and CDR2 SQIVND (reference sequence). The CDR3 extends over 15 amino acids. This chain's CDR3 is CASSRDRVTNQPQHF. DNA of the CDR3: TGTGCCAGTAGTAGGGACAGGGTTACCAATCAGCCCCAGCATTTT.

The V and J genes are TRBV9 and TRBJ1-3, with no clear D. V was pared by 0 bases and J by 0 bases, with 10 bases between. In germline, CDR1 is SGDLS, CDR2 YYNGEE. The CDR3 sequence is 16 residues long. CDR3 amino acids: CASSVVGQISGNTIYF. CDR3 nucleotides: TGTGCCAGCAGCGTAGTTGGGCAGATCTCTGGAAACACCATATATTTT.

The chain recombines TRBV24-1 with TRBJ1-6, with a possible D match to TRBD1 (5 bases). The CDR3 is made up of 18 amino acids. Germline V gives CDR1 KGHDR, CDR2 SFDVKD. V was clipped by 0 bases and J by 3 bases, with 14 bases between them. The CDR3 reads CATSDLEEQVGYNSPLHF. The CDR3 bases are TGTGCCACCAGTGATTTGGAGGAACAGGTTGGCTATAATTCACCCCTCCACTTT.

This chain joins TRBV3-1 (or the pseudogene TRBV3-2) and TRBJ1-3, with D uncertain. The CDR3 runs 12 residues. Trimming shortened V by 1 base and J by 4 bases, and 2 bases separated the two germline ends. The germline V gene encodes CDR1 LGHDT and CDR2 YNNKEL (reference sequence). The DNA of the CDR3 is TGTGCCAGCAGCCAAGCAGGAAACACCATATATTTT. It specifies CASSQAGNTIYF.

J is TRBJ1-1 and V is TRBV19, with a possible D match to TRBD1 (5 bases). Trimming shortened V by 5 bases and J by 1 base, and 11 bases separated the two germline ends. Germline loops: CDR1 LNHDA, CDR2 SQIVND (reference sequence). The CDR3 runs to 14 residues. CDR3 DNA: TGTGCCAGTAGTCCGACAGTTAGGAACACTGAAGCTTTCTTT. Translating gives CASSPTVRNTEAFF.

This clone was picked up one time. The chain has TRBV6-6 and TRBJ2-1; the match to TRBD1 covers 10 bases. After removal of 7 bases from V and 8 bases from J, the junction contained 11 bases not matched to a gene. The germline V gene has CDR1 MNHNY and CDR2 SVGAGI (reference sequence). The CDR3 spans 15 residues. The CDR3 loop reads CASKPPGQGSHEQFF. CDR3 sequence (DNA): TGTGCCAGCAAGCCCCCGGGACAGGGGAGTCATGAGCAGTTCTTC.